The clone carrying this T cell receptor (beta chain) was counted between two and nine times. The antigen is undetermined. The data were taken from a study of blood T cells in healthy people across ages. Through a sample-barcoded 5' primer and a J-beta primer mix, a second PCR was run for about 6 to 12 cycles. TCRdb used MiXCR to reprocess the 5' RACE reads, holding one entry per CDR3 protein. The sample has hundreds of thousands of distinct CDR3 sequences, about 21% seen once. Study-wide findings and caveats: Donor CMV status was unknown, possibly confounding expanded clonotype changes. Compared with aged donors, long-lived donors showed fewer expanded clones, suggesting selection.

This CDR3 comprises 16 residues. Germline CDR1 LGHDT, CDR2 YNNKEL (reference sequence). Trimming left V 7 bases short and J 4 bases short, with 22 bases between. Specimen: blood. This clonotype originated in a man in his 70s in good health. The chain has TRBV3-1 and TRBJ1-2; perhaps TRBD1 as D (6 bases). The CDR3 DNA follows: TGTGCCAGCACGAGGGGACATCCCCTTACGGCCTATGGCTACACCTTC. As protein: CASTRGHPLTAYGYTF.